This T cell receptor beta chain was recorded in a study of blood T cell repertoires in COVID-19. Study-level information: Whether acute or convalescent, the COVID-19 samples came from the United States, Italy and Spain. The cDNA or gDNA used as material had been derived from T cells, B-cell-depleted T cells, or PBMCs.

Original processing methods: The assay estimated nucleated cells by amplifying reference gene primers. The protocol was immunoSEQ multiplex PCR, while the TCRdb copy is restricted to in-frame clones and leaves out a portion. The D gene and trimming were derived from the DNA, and the V and J assignments and clone size from that table. In the table there are nearly 55,000 clones, about 86% of which are singletons. The junction had 4 bases not matched to a gene; V was cut back by 6 bases and J by 0 bases. Germline loops: CDR1 MNHEY, CDR2 SVGAGI. This CDR3 spans 15 amino acids. This TCR came from a man aged 70 or older with active COVID-19. Sequences were obtained from peripheral blood. The chain has TRBV6-5 and TRBJ2-3; 9 nucleotides align to TRBD1. The CDR3 region has the DNA TGTGCCAGCAGACAACAGGGGGCGAGCACAGATACGCAGTATTTT. The encoded protein is CASRQQGASTDTQYF.